These 18 T cell receptor beta chains were sequenced from one sample in a study of regulatory T cells in long-lasting Graves disease. Time point here: newly diagnosed GD, antithyroid drugs for less than 3 months. PBMCs were the source of the RNA used for TCR sequencing. iRepertoire HTBI primers and Arm-PCR of CDR3 regions built TCR beta libraries. TCRdb independently ran MiXCR on the multiplex PCR reads; one entry per CDR3 protein. The sample yields over 500,000 distinct CDR3 sequences, 16% seen once. The data were also submitted as part of a second study, on T cells in Graves' hyperthyroidism and ophthalmopathy.

Sequenced here: peripheral blood mononuclear cells (PBMCs), sampled at new diagnosis, from a patient treated with antithyroid drugs. The receptors come from a woman in her twenties or thirties with Graves disease.

This clonotype has just a few counts. A much larger clone lies one base from this, so it may be a read error. The V call is TRBV28, the J call TRBJ2-2; D remains unclear. Trimming removed 3 bases at V and 7 bases at J, with 6 bases between. The CDR3 has 12 amino acids. The germline CDR1 and CDR2 sequences are MDHEN and SYDVKM. CDR3 sequence: CASSFGIGELFF. For the CDR3, the DNA is TGTGCCAGCAGTTTTGGTATCGGGGAGCTGTTTTTT.

A few counts support this clonotype. The chain combines TRBV4-1 with TRBJ1-4; no clear D. The CDR3 consists of 18 residues. V was trimmed by 1 base and J by 0 bases, leaving 15 bases between them. Per germline, CDR1 MGHRA and CDR2 YSYEKL. CDR3 region: CASSQGGRGRSTNEKLFF. The CDR3 region has the DNA TGCGCCAGCAGCCAAGGCGGGAGAGGGAGATCAACTAATGAAAAACTGTTTTTT.

This clonotype was observed many times. The chain combines TRBV9 with TRBJ2-1; 9 bases match TRBD1. V lost 3 bases to trimming and J lost 7 bases; unmatched junction nucleotides: 8. This CDR3 has 15 residues. The germline gives CDR1 SGDLS, CDR2 YYNGEE. The CDR3 DNA reads TGTGCCAGCAGCGGATCCGGGACAGGGTATAATGAGCAGTTCTTC. Its protein product is CASSGSGTGYNEQFF. Complete variable domain (other parts from reference TRBV9 and TRBJ2-1): DSGVTQTPKHLITATGQRVTLRCSPRSGDLSVYWYQQSLDQGLQFLIQYYNGEERAKGNILERFSAQQFPDLHSELNLSSLELGDSALYFCASSGSGTGYNEQFFGPGTRLTVL.

A few counts support this clonotype. The chain recombines TRBV5-1 with TRBJ1-6, with unresolved D. V shed 0 bases and J shed 7 bases, with 14 bases lying between them. The CDR3 totals 16 residues. CDR1 is SGHRS and CDR2 is YFSETQ in the germline V gene. The CDR3 coding sequence is TGCGCCAGCAGCTTGGGATTCGGCGCGGGGAATTCACCCCTCCACTTT. The encoded protein is CASSLGFGAGNSPLHF.

Notes on this clonotype: Given a much more abundant clone one base away, this may be a read error. The chain uses TRBV2 and TRBJ1-6; no clear D. Germline CDR1 and CDR2: SNHLY and FYNNEI. The CDR3 is made up of 16 amino acids. Here the CDR3 reads CASSEEPSSCNSPLHF. CDR3 bases: TGTGCCAGCAGTGAAGAACCCAGCTCCTGTAATTCACCCCTCCACTTT.

At least ten counts were recorded for this clonotype. This chain's CDR3 is CASSKQDQPQHF. CDR3 sequence (DNA): TGTGCCAGCAGCAAGCAGGATCAGCCCCAGCATTTT. The rearrangement joins TRBV5-6 to TRBJ1-5; D gene unclear. The CDR3 extends over 12 amino acids. Germline V gives CDR1 SGHDT, CDR2 YYEEEE. The V end was cut by 4 bases, the J end by 5 bases, with 7 bases between.

V and J are TRBV20-1 and TRBJ1-2; a possible D gene is TRBD1 (6 bases). The CDR3 is made up of 15 amino acids. V was shortened by 5 bases and J by 1 base, with 17 bases between the two germline ends. The V gene's germline CDR1 is DFQATT and CDR2 SNEGSKA (reference sequence). In DNA, the CDR3 is TGCAGTGCTGTCCCCCAGGGGATGGGTAACTATGGCTACACCTTC. Amino acids: CSAVPQGMGNYGYTF.

The table lists this clonotype with many counts. The chain has TRBV28 and TRBJ2-7; 11 nucleotides line up with TRBD1. Per germline, CDR1 MDHEN and CDR2 SYDVKM. The CDR3 length is 14 residues. J lost 3 bases, V lost 6 bases, and 4 bases had no gene match. CDR3 region: CASSRDRGGYEQYF. CDR3 in DNA: TGTGCCAGCAGCCGGGACAGGGGGGGCTACGAGCAGTACTTC.

Only a few counts were recorded for this clonotype. The rearrangement joins TRBV7-8 to TRBJ2-4; D remains unclear. This CDR3 is 18 amino acids long. Germline V gene sequence: CDR1 SGHVS, CDR2 FQNEAQ. Trimming shortened V by 4 bases and J by 4 bases, and 23 bases separated the two germline ends. The CDR3 here is CASSSKRIGEASKNIQYF. DNA for the CDR3: TGTGCCAGCAGCTCTAAAAGGATTGGAGAAGCTAGTAAAAACATTCAGTACTTC.

The table lists this clonotype with a few counts. V and J are TRBV3-1 and TRBJ1-1, with 10 bases matching TRBD1. The CDR3 contains 15 residues. Germline V lookup: CDR1 LGHDT, CDR2 YNNKEL (reference sequence). V lost 6 bases and J lost 8; bases outside the gene matches: 12. CDR3 DNA sequence: TGTGCCAGCAGTTCCGGGACAGGGGACCTCGAGGAAGCTTTCTTT. This codes for CASSSGTGDLEEAFF.

This clonotype was found many times. V gene TRBV11-2 combines with J gene TRBJ2-7; 9 nucleotides line up with TRBD2. This CDR3 is built from 15 residues. Trimming cost V 1 base and J 4 bases; bases outside gene matches: 5. Germline CDR1 reads SGHAT; CDR2 reads FQNNGV. CDR3 DNA: TGTGCCAGCAGCTTAGTAGCGGGAGTAGGTTACGAGCAGTACTTC. It specifies CASSLVAGVGYEQYF. Looking up the rest from reference TRBV11-2 and TRBJ2-7 gives the full variable domain: EAGVAQSPRYKIIEKRQSVAFWCNPISGHATLYWYQQILGQGPKLLIQFQNNGVVDDSQLPKDRFSAERLKGVDSTLKIQPAKLEDSAVYLCASSLVAGVGYEQYFGPGTRLTVT.

The chain uses TRBV28 and TRBJ1-1, with TRBD1 identical over 7 bases. V lost 5 bases and J lost 6; bases outside the gene matches: 15. Germline CDR1 is MDHEN and CDR2 is SYDVKM. There are 16 residues in the CDR3. CDR3 loop: CASSPPGTDTRAEAFF. The CDR3 bases are TGTGCCAGCAGTCCGCCCGGGACAGACACCAGGGCTGAAGCTTTCTTT.

This rearrangement joins TRBV5-1 to TRBJ2-4; D may be TRBD2 (7 bases). The V end was cut by 4 bases, the J end by 3 bases, with 14 bases between. This CDR3 is built from 15 residues. The germline V gene encodes CDR1 SGHRS and CDR2 YFSETQ. The CDR3 spells CASSAGGQGKNIQYF. In DNA, the CDR3 is TGCGCCAGCAGCGCCGGGGGGCAAGGCAAAAACATTCAGTACTTC. The variable domain in full, completed from reference TRBV5-1 and TRBJ2-4, reads KAGVTQTPRYLIKTRGQQVTLSCSPISGHRSVSWYQQTPGQGLQFLFEYFSETQRNKGNFPGRFSGRQFSNSRSEMNVSTLELGDSALYLCASSAGGQGKNIQYFGAGTRLSVL.

V and J are TRBV20-1 and TRBJ2-2, with D perhaps given as TRBD1 or TRBD2 (5 bases each). CDR1 is DFQATT, CDR2 SNEGSKA, per germline (reference sequence). The CDR3 contains 13 residues. Trimming removed 6 bases from V and 4 bases from J, with 12 bases in between. The CDR3 DNA follows: TGCAGTGCAACGAGGGGCGGCACCGGGGAGCTGTTTTTT. It translates to CSATRGGTGELFF.

This sequence joins TRBV7-8 and TRBJ2-7; D gene unclear. Germline CDR1 and CDR2: SGHVS and FQNEAQ. Trimming took off 1 base at V and 6 bases at J, with 13 bases between the two ends. The CDR3 has 14 residues. The CDR3 DNA reads TGTGCCAGCAGCTTAGTCCCCGCAGACCGCGAGCAGTACTTC. As protein: CASSLVPADREQYF.

V usage is TRBV18 and J usage is TRBJ1-2, with 8 bases matching TRBD1. The CDR3 runs 14 residues. CDR1 is KGHSH, CDR2 LQKENI, per germline. V gave up 5 bases and J gave up 3 bases; unmatched junction bases: 5. Here the CDR3 reads CASSTDRGDYGYTF. For the CDR3, the DNA is TGTGCCAGCTCAACAGACAGGGGTGACTATGGCTACACCTTC.

In its sample, this clonotype was seen many times. The rearrangement links TRBV20-1 to TRBJ1-4; D unclear. Germline CDR1 and CDR2: DFQATT and SNEGSKA (reference sequence). There are 13 residues in the CDR3. Trimming took 6 bases from V and 1 from J, leaving 9 bases between them. In nucleotides, the CDR3 is TGCAGTGCGAAGACGGGAACTAATGAAAAACTGTTTTTT. The encoded protein is CSAKTGTNEKLFF.

As concerns this clonotype: A much larger clone sits a single nucleotide away, making a read error possible. This chain joins TRBV20-1 and TRBJ2-5; the match to TRBD2 covers 13 bases. The CDR3 consists of 14 residues. Germline V CDR1 and CDR2: DFQATT, SNEGSKA (reference sequence). Here the CDR3 DNA reads TGCAGCGTACGCAGGACTAGCGGGAGAGAGACCCAGTACTTC. The encoded protein is CSVRRTSGRETQYF.